Detailed here is one T cell receptor beta chain. Its antigen is currently unknown. The assay was immunoSEQ multiplex PCR, and TCRdb's table has in-frame clones only and misses some. This table holds 50,000 to 80,000 clones, 95% to 98% found once. The CDR3 loop spans 15 amino acids. V lost 5 bases and J lost 5; bases outside the gene matches: 8. Germline V lookup: CDR1 SGHTS, CDR2 YDEGEE. This entry is derived from a study of Tregs in tolerant kidney transplant recipients. Study findings and constraints: Antigen-driven expansion was suggested because donor-specific Tregs expanded more than all Tregs in tolerant patients. Biological reproducibility was not directly addressed in this study.

The TCR comes from a human donor who received a combined kidney and bone marrow transplant. V gene TRBV5-8 combines with J gene TRBJ2-3, with 10 nucleotides matching TRBD2. The sequencing here drew on Tregs from blood, taken before the transplant. The CDR3 nucleotides are TGTGCCAGCAGTATCGGACTAGCGGCCAGAGATACGCAGTATTTT. It encodes CASSIGLAARDTQYF.